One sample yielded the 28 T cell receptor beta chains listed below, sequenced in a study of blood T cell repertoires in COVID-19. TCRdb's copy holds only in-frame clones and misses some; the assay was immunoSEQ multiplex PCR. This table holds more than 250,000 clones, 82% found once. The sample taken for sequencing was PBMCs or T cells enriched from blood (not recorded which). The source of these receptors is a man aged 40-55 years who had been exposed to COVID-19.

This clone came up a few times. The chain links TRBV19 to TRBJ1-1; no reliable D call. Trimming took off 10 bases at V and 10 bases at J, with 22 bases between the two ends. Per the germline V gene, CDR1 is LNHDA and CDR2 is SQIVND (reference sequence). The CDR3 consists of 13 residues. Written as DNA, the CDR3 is TGTGCCACAACCGGGCTAACGGCGAGCGGAGCTTTCTTT. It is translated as CATTGLTASGAFF.

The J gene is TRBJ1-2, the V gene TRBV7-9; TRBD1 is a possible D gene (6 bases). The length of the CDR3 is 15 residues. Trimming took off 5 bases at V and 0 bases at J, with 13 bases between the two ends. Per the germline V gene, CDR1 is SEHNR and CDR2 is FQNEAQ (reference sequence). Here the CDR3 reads CASSQRDNANYGYTF. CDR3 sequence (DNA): TGTGCCAGCAGCCAGCGGGACAACGCTAACTATGGCTACACCTTC.

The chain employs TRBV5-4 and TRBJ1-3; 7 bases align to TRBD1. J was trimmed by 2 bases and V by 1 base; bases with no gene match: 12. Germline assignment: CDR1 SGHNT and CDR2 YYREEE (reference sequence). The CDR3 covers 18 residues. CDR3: CASSLRSRQGIPGNTIYF. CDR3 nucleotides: TGTGCCAGCAGCTTGAGAAGTAGACAGGGTATCCCTGGAAACACCATATATTTT.

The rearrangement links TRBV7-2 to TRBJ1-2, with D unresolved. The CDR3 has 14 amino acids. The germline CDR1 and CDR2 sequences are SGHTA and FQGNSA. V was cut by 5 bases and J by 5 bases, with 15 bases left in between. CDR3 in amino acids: CASSLVQSGYGYTF. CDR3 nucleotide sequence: TGTGCCAGCAGCCTCGTACAGTCTGGATATGGCTACACCTTC.

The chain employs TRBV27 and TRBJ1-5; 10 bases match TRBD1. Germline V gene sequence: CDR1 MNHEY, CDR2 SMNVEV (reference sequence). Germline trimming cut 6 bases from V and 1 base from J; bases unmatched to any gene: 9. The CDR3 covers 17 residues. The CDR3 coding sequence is TGTGCCAGCAGGGCCGGGACAGGGGCTCACAGCAATCAGCCCCAGCATTTT. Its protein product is CASRAGTGAHSNQPQHF.

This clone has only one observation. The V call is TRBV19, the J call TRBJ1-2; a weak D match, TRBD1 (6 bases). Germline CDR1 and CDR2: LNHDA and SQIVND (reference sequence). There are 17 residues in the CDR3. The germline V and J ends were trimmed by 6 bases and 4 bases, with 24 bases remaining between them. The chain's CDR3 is CASRNPGGAPGVYGYTF. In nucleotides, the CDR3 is TGTGCCAGTAGGAACCCCGGGGGGGCCCCTGGGGTCTATGGCTACACCTTC.

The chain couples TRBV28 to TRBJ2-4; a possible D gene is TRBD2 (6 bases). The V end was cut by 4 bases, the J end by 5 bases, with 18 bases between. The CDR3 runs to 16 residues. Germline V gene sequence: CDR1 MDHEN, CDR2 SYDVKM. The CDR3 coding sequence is TGTGCCAGCAGTTGGGAGCGGGTGGGACTGCAAAACATTCAGTACTTC. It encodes CASSWERVGLQNIQYF.

CDR3 bases: TGTGCCAGCAGCCAAGAAGGGGGTCAGCCCCAGCATTTT. Its translation: CASSQEGGQPQHF. This chain links TRBV3-1 (or the pseudogene TRBV3-2) with TRBJ1-5, with a weak D call TRBD1 (6 bases). The length of the CDR3 is 13 residues. Trimming stripped 0 bases from V and 6 bases from J, with 6 bases between. Germline V lookup: CDR1 LGHDT, CDR2 YNNKEL (reference sequence).

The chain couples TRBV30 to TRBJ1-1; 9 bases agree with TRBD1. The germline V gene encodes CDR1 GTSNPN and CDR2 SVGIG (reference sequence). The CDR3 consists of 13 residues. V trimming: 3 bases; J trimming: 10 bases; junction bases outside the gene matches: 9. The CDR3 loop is CAWRQAGTGRAFF. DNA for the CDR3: TGTGCCTGGAGGCAGGCTGGGACAGGGAGAGCTTTCTTT.

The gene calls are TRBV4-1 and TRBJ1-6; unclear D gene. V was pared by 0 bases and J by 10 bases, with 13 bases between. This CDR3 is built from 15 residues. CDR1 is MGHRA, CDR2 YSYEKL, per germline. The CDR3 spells CASSQDRGVGSPLHF. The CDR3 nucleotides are TGCGCCAGCAGCCAAGATCGGGGTGTGGGGTCACCCCTCCACTTT.

The CDR3 DNA reads TGTGCCTCCGAGCGGATGAAATACGAGCAGTACTTC. Translating it yields CASERMKYEQYF. This chain links TRBV30 with TRBJ2-7; D is possibly TRBD2 (5 bases). Germline values: CDR1 GTSNPN, CDR2 SVGIG (reference sequence). There are 12 residues in the CDR3. V lost 7 bases to trimming and J lost 4 bases, with 14 bases between them.

This CDR3 is CAISDTGTGAGEKLFF. The CDR3 coding sequence is TGTGCCATCAGTGACACCGGGACAGGGGCGGGGGAAAAACTGTTTTTT. The V and J genes are TRBV10-3 and TRBJ1-4, with TRBD1 matching 10 bases. The CDR3 extends over 16 amino acids. Germline CDR1 is ENHRY and CDR2 is SYGVKD. V lost 3 bases to trimming and J lost 8 bases; unmatched junction nucleotides: 9.

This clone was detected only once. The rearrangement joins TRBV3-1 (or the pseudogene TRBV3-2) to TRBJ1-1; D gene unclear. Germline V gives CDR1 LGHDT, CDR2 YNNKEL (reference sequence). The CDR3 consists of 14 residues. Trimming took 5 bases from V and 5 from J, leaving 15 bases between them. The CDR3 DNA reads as TGTGCCAGCAGCAACATACTAGGGATAACTGAAGCTTTCTTT. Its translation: CASSNILGITEAFF.

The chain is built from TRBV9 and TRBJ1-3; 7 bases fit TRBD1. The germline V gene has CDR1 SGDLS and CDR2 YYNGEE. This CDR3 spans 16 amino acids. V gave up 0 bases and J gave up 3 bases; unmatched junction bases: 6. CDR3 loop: CASSVDITGVGNTIYF. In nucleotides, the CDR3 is TGTGCCAGCAGCGTAGACATCACAGGGGTTGGAAACACCATATATTTT.

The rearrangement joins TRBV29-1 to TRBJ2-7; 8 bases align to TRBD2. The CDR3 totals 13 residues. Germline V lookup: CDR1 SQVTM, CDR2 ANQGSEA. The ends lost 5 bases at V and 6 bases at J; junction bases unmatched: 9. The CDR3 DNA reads TGCAGCGTTACTAGCGGCAACACCCTCGAGCAGTACTTC. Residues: CSVTSGNTLEQYF.

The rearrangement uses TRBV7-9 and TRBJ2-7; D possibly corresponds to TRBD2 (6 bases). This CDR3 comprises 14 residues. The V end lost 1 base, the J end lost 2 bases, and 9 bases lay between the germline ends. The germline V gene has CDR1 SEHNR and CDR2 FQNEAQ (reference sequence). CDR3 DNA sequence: TGTGCCAGCAGCTTAGAATGGGGGGCCTACGAGCAGTACTTC. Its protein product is CASSLEWGAYEQYF.

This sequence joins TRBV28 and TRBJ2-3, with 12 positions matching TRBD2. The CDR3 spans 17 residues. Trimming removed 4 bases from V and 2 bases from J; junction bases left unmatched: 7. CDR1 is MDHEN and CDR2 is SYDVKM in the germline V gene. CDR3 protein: CASSSGLAGRPTDTQYF. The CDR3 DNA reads TGTGCCAGCAGTTCCGGACTAGCGGGAAGGCCCACAGATACGCAGTATTTT.

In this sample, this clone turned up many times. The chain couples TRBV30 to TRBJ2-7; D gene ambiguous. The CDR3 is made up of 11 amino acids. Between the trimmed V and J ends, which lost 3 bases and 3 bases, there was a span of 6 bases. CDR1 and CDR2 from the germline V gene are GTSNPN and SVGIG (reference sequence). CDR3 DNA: TGTGCCTGGAGCCAAAACTACGAGCAGTACTTC. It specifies CAWSQNYEQYF.

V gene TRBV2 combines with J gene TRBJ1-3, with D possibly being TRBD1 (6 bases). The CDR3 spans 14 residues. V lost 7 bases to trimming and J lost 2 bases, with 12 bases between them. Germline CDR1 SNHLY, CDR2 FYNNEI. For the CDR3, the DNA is TGTGCCAGCACACAGGGAAACCCTGGAAACACCATATATTTT. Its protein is CASTQGNPGNTIYF. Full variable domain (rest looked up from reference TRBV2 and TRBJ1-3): EPEVTQTPSHQVTQMGQEVILRCVPISNHLYFYWYRQILGQKVEFLVSFYNNEISEKSEIFDDQFSVERPDGSNFTLKIRSTKLEDSAMYFCASTQGNPGNTIYFGEGSWLTVV.

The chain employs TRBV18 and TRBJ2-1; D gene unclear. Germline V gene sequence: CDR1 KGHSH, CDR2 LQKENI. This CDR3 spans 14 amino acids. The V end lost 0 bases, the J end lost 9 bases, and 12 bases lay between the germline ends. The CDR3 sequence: CASSPPFTLSEQFF. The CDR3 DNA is TGTGCCAGCTCACCACCTTTTACACTATCTGAGCAGTTCTTC.

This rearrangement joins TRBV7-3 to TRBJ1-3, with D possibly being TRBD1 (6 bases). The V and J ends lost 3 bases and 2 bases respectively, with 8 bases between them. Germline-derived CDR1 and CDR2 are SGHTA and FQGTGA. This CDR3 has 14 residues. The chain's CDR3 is CASSFPGAGNTIYF. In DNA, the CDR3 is TGTGCCAGCAGCTTCCCAGGGGCTGGAAACACCATATATTTT.

The CDR3 DNA sequence: TGTGCCAGCAGCCAAGATGTCTTGCGGCCAGAGACCCAGTACTTC. Translated, it gives CASSQDVLRPETQYF. The chain recombines TRBV3-1 (or the pseudogene TRBV3-2) with TRBJ2-5; no reliable D call. This CDR3 comprises 15 residues. Per the germline V gene, CDR1 is LGHDT and CDR2 is YNNKEL (reference sequence). Between the trimmed V and J ends, which lost 0 bases and 4 bases, there was a span of 12 bases.

The DNA for the CDR3 is TGCGCCAGCAGCCAACACCCGGGACAGGGTGGCGGGGAGCTGTTTTTT. Protein product: CASSQHPGQGGGELFF. This rearrangement joins TRBV4-1 to TRBJ2-2, with 9 bases lining up with TRBD1. Germline-derived CDR1 and CDR2 are MGHRA and YSYEKL. Trimming took 2 bases from V and 7 from J; bases not matched to a gene: 8. This CDR3 has 16 amino acids.

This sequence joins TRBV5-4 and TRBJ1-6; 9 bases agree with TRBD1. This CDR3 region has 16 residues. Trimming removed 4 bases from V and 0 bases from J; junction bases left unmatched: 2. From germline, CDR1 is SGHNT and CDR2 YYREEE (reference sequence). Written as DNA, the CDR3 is TGTGCCAGCAGCCAGACAGGGGGCTCCTATAATTCACCCCTCCACTTT. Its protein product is CASSQTGGSYNSPLHF.

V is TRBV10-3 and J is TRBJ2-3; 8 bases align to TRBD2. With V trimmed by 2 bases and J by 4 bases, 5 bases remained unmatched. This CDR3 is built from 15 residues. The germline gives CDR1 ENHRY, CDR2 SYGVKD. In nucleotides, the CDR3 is TGTGCCATCAGTGAGCTCCTAGCGGGCTCAGATACGCAGTATTTT. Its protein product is CAISELLAGSDTQYF.

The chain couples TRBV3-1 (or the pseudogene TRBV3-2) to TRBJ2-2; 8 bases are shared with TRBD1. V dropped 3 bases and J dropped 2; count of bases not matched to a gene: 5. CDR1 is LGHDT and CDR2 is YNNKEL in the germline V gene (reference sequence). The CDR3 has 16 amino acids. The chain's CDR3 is CASSHATGGNTGELFF. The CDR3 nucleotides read TGTGCCAGCAGCCATGCCACAGGGGGTAACACCGGGGAGCTGTTTTTT.

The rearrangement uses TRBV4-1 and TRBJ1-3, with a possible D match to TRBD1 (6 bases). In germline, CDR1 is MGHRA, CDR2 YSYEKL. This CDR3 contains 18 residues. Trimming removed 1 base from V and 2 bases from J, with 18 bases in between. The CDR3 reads CASSQVLPLRQAGNTIYF. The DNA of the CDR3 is TGCGCCAGCAGCCAAGTTCTCCCGCTACGACAGGCTGGAAACACCATATATTTT.

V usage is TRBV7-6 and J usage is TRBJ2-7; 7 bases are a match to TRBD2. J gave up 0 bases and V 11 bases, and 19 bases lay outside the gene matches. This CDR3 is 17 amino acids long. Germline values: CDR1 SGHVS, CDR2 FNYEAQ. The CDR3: CALNSGLIPPSSYEQYF. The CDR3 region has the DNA TGTGCCTTAAATTCGGGACTAATTCCTCCCAGCTCCTACGAGCAGTACTTC. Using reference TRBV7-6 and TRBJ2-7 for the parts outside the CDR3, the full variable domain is GAGVSQSPRYKVTKRGQDVALRCDPISGHVSLYWYRQALGQGPEFLTYFNYEAQQDKSGLPNDRFSAERPEGSISTLTIQRTEQRDSAMYRCALNSGLIPPSSYEQYFGPGTRLTVT.